The 14 T cell receptor beta chains below come from one sample, sequenced in a study of monozygotic twins with inflammatory bowel disease. TCRdb re-called the 5' RACE reads and shows each CDR3 protein once, DNA omitted. This repertoire includes some 160,000 distinct CDR3 sequences. Sequences were obtained from blood. These receptors originate from a human donor with ulcerative colitis or Crohn's disease, or a healthy co-twin of an affected twin (not recorded which).

The V call is TRBV20-1, the J call TRBJ2-5. Germline V gene lookup returns CDR1 DFQATT and CDR2 SNEGSKA (reference sequence). The CDR3 covers 12 residues. The CDR3 region is CSARDDPKTQYF.

V gene TRBV12-2 combines with J gene TRBJ1-4. TRBV12-2 is a pseudogene locus. This CDR3 comprises 16 residues. The CDR3: CASRLGFSDQNEKLFF.

This chain uses TRBV27 with TRBJ2-7; the D call from TCRdb, TRBD2, cannot be confirmed without DNA. The CDR3 loop spans 14 amino acids. The germline CDR1 and CDR2 sequences are MNHEY and SMNVEV (reference sequence). Here the CDR3 reads CASTPKEKSYEQYF.

The chain joins TRBV19 to TRBJ1-5. This CDR3 has 15 residues. CDR1 and CDR2 (germline): LNHDA, SQIVND (reference sequence). CDR3 loop: CASSISRTDDQPQHF. The variable domain in full, with the rest retrieved from reference TRBV19 and TRBJ1-5, is DGGITQSPKYLFRKEGQNVTLSCEQNLNHDAMYWYRQDPGQGLRLIYYSQIVNDFQKGDIAEGYSVSREKKESFPLTVTSAQKNPTAFYLCASSISRTDDQPQHFGDGTRLSIL.

This sequence joins TRBV7-9 and TRBJ2-3. This CDR3 contains 13 residues. The germline gives CDR1 SEHNR, CDR2 FQNEAQ (reference sequence). Here the CDR3 reads CASSYLLGDTQYF.

The chain uses TRBV7-2 and TRBJ2-7; absent DNA, TCRdb's TRBD2 call cannot be checked. Germline CDR1 is SGHTA and CDR2 is FQGNSA. CDR3 length equals 15 residues. The CDR3 here is CASSRSSGRAGEQYF.

The chain carries TRBV5-6 and TRBJ2-5; TCRdb gives TRBD1 as the D gene, but with no DNA this cannot be confirmed. The CDR3 totals 13 residues. Germline V gives CDR1 SGHDT, CDR2 YYEEEE. CDR3 sequence reads: CASSPGTEETQYF.

This chain joins TRBV25-1 and TRBJ2-1; TCRdb selects TRBD1, and the lack of DNA leaves this call unchecked. CDR1 and CDR2 (germline): MGHDK, SYGVNS. The CDR3 extends over 14 amino acids. CDR3 residues: CASGEGGSYNEQFF.

This chain uses TRBV12-3 or TRBV12-4 with TRBJ2-3; TCRdb's D call, TRBD1, is unchecked because there is no DNA. The CDR3 is made up of 16 amino acids. The CDR3 loop is CASSFIQGASTDTQYF.

The gene calls are TRBV6-5 and TRBJ2-7. The CDR3 runs 11 residues. Germline loops: CDR1 MNHEY, CDR2 SVGAGI. The CDR3 region is CASSSRYEQYF.

This chain connects TRBV30 to TRBJ1-1; TCRdb's D gene call, TRBD1, goes unchecked for lack of DNA. This CDR3 has 14 residues. CDR1 is GTSNPN and CDR2 is SVGIG in the germline V gene (reference sequence). The chain's CDR3 is CAWTKGRVNTEAFF.

The CDR3 loop reads CAWSVRIGLQFF. The J gene is TRBJ2-1, the V gene TRBV30; TCRdb lists TRBD1, though no DNA is available to test this call. CDR3 length: 12 residues. Germline assignment: CDR1 GTSNPN and CDR2 SVGIG (reference sequence).

The rearrangement links TRBV7-2 to TRBJ2-2. Germline CDR1 is SGHTA and CDR2 is FQGNSA. The CDR3 sequence is 14 residues long. The CDR3 region is CASSLLANTGELFF.

V is TRBV5-4 and J is TRBJ2-4; TCRdb lists TRBD2, though no DNA is available to test this call. The germline CDR1 and CDR2 sequences are SGHNT and YYREEE (reference sequence). The length of the CDR3 is 17 residues. The CDR3 loop reads CASSLTLAAGQGNIQYF.